This record covers a single T cell receptor beta chain. The junction shows a germline mismatch at one end, possibly a read error. The sample has other DNA sequences that encode this CDR3 too. The data are from a study of blood T cell repertoires in COVID-19. Sequencing was performed with immunoSEQ multiplex PCR; in TCRdb, only in-frame clones are kept and a portion is missing. Among about 27,000 clones listed, 83% were seen once. The clonotype comes from a man aged 70-80 years with active COVID-19. Sequencing used peripheral blood.

CDR3 sequence reads: CASSFGGQSYEQYF. The CDR3 region has the DNA TGTGCCAGCAGCTTCGGGGGACAGTCCTACGAACAGTACTTC. This chain uses TRBV5-8 with TRBJ2-7, with a tentative D call TRBD1 (7 bases). This CDR3 spans 14 amino acids. CDR1 is SGHTS and CDR2 is YDEGEE in the germline V gene.